These 3 T cell receptor beta chains came from one sample sequenced in a study of T cells in Graves' hyperthyroidism and ophthalmopathy. Regions amplified from RNA transcripts were the TCR beta CDR3 regions. In the first-round RT-PCR of the TCR CDR3, the HTBI primer set was used. TCRdb used MiXCR to reprocess the multiplex PCR reads, holding one entry per CDR3 protein. Of hundreds of thousands of distinct CDR3 sequences in the sample, 24% were seen once. The sample was blood. The receptors shown here come from a woman under 40 with Graves' ophthalmopathy.

This clonotype occurred a few times. This sequence joins TRBV6-5 and TRBJ1-2, with D tentatively TRBD1 (6 bases). V lost 2 bases, J lost 7 bases, and 8 bases lay in between. This CDR3 contains 12 residues. CDR1 and CDR2 from the germline V gene are MNHEY and SVGAGI. CDR3 sequence reads: CASSYGQTGYTF. The CDR3, as DNA: TGTGCCAGCAGTTACGGACAGACTGGCTACACCTTC.

This clonotype came up many times. V is TRBV6-5 and J is TRBJ2-7; tentative D call: TRBD2 (5 bases). The ends were cut back, 4 bases at V and 3 bases at J, with 10 bases in the middle. This CDR3 comprises 13 residues. The germline V gene has CDR1 MNHEY and CDR2 SVGAGI. The CDR3 DNA reads as TGTGCCAGCAGTTCCGCGGGCCGCTACGAGCAGTACTTC. As protein: CASSSAGRYEQYF.

The chain combines TRBV4-2 with TRBJ2-7; a possible D gene is TRBD1 (5 bases). The CDR3 is 16 residues long. Germline loops: CDR1 LGHNA, CDR2 YNFKEQ. The V gene lost 0 bases and the J gene lost 3 bases, with 15 bases spanning the gap. CDR3 region: CASSQDNTRDSYEQYF. In DNA form, the CDR3 reads TGTGCCAGCAGCCAAGATAATACGAGAGACAGCTACGAGCAGTACTTC.